The rows below give T cell receptor beta chains drawn from one sample of a study of CD8 T cells in Susac syndrome. TCRdb re-analysed the immunoSEQ multiplex PCR reads in MiXCR, keeping a single row per CDR3 protein. The table records tens of thousands of distinct CDR3 sequences, about 94% of them present only once. What was sequenced was CD4+ T cells from PBMCs. The receptors were sampled from a human donor with Susac syndrome. CDR3s include the opening cysteine and the closing phenylalanine or tryptophan. D genes are given only for firm matches. Clone size, where shown, is once, few, many, or a class for clones that have expanded.

v_gene	abundance	d_gene	j_gene	CDR3nt	CDR3aa
TRBV14	.	TRBD2	TRBJ2-3	TGTGCCAGCAGCCAGACTAGCGGGGATTCAGATACGCAGTATTTT	CASSQTSGDSDTQYF
TRBV11-2	once	.	TRBJ2-3	TGTGCCAGCAGCTTTGGTAGGGGAGCCCAAACAGATACGCAGTATTTT	CASSFGRGAQTDTQYF
TRBV12-3/TRBV12-4	.	.	TRBJ2-5	TGTGCCAGCACCTACAGTATCGGGGAGACCCAGTACTTC	CASTYSIGETQYF
TRBV3-1	.	.	TRBJ1-5	TGTGCCAGCAGCCAAGTAGGGGGGGGGCCCCAGCATTTT	CASSQVGGGPQHF
TRBV13	.	.	TRBJ1-4	TGTGCCAGCAGCTTCGGGGGGGATGAAAAACTGTTTTTT	CASSFGGDEKLFF
TRBV24-1	.	TRBD1	TRBJ2-1	TGTGCCACCAGTGATGTGGGACAGGGGTATGAGCAGTTCTTC	CATSDVGQGYEQFF
TRBV2	.	.	TRBJ2-7	TGTGCCAGCAGAGATCCCACGGGACACGGGACCTACGAGCAGTACTTC	CASRDPTGHGTYEQYF
TRBV12-3/TRBV12-4	.	TRBD1	TRBJ2-2	TGTGCCAGCAGTTTAGCGGACAGGGACACCGGGGAGCTGTTTTTT	CASSLADRDTGELFF
TRBV15	.	.	TRBJ1-2	TGTGCCACCAGCAGAGATGGACAGCGCCTCTCCACCTTC	CATSRDGQRLSTF
TRBV30	once	.	TRBJ2-7	TGTGCCTGGAGACCCGGGGGTTACGAGCAGTACTTC	CAWRPGGYEQYF